Listed below are T cell receptor beta chains from one sample, sequenced in a study of metastatic and nonmetastatic thyroid tumors. TCRdb reprocessed the PCR reads using MiXCR. The table includes 21,000 or so clones, roughly 20% detected once. Sequences were obtained from blood. The source is a female donor with papillary thyroid cancer or a benign thyroid nodule (not recorded which). Some clones in this sample may be carry-over from other donors' samples. CDR3s include the opening cysteine and the closing phenylalanine or tryptophan. A D gene is named only where the DNA matches it firmly. Size tells how often a clone was seen (once, few, many) or the class of an expanded clone, and some rows leave it out.

v_gene: TRBV7-2
d_gene: NA
len: 14
abundance: many
j_gene: TRBJ2-3
CDR3aa: CASSLAGSTDTQYF
CDR3nt: TGTGCCAGCAGCTTAGCGGGGAGCACAGATACGCAGTATTTT

v_gene: TRBV6-1
d_gene: NA
len: 16
abundance: many
j_gene: TRBJ2-4
CDR3aa: CASSPRLSLAKNIQYF
CDR3nt: TGTGCCAGCAGTCCCAGGTTATCCCTAGCCAAAAACATTCAGTACTTC

v_gene: TRBV12-3/TRBV12-4
d_gene: TRBD2
len: 15
abundance: few
j_gene: TRBJ2-1
CDR3aa: CASSSAGVTYNEQFF
CDR3nt: TGTGCCAGTAGCTCAGCGGGAGTCACCTACAATGAGCAGTTCTTC

v_gene: TRBV7-9
d_gene: TRBD2
len: 15
abundance: many
j_gene: TRBJ2-1
CDR3aa: CASSFSGRRSGEQFF
CDR3nt: TGTGCCAGCAGTTTTAGCGGGAGGCGGTCGGGTGAGCAGTTCTTC

v_gene: TRBV28
d_gene: TRBD2
len: 13
abundance: few
j_gene: TRBJ2-2
CDR3aa: CASSTRGGGELFF
CDR3nt: TGTGCCAGCAGTACCCGGGGGGGCGGGGAGCTGTTTTTT

v_gene: TRBV7-2
d_gene: NA
len: 14
abundance: NA
j_gene: TRBJ1-2
CDR3aa: CATSGGVVHYGYTF
CDR3nt: TGTGCCACCAGTGGAGGTGTCGTCCACTATGGCTACACCTTC

v_gene: TRBV28
d_gene: TRBD2
len: 15
abundance: few
j_gene: TRBJ2-7
CDR3aa: CASSPRLAGAYEQYF
CDR3nt: TGTGCCAGCAGCCCACGTCTAGCGGGGGCCTACGAGCAGTACTTC

v_gene: TRBV5-6
d_gene: NA
len: 13
abundance: many
j_gene: TRBJ1-1
CDR3aa: CASSLSRGRGAFF
CDR3nt: TGTGCCAGCAGCTTGAGCAGGGGAAGGGGAGCTTTCTTT

v_gene: TRBV6-2/TRBV6-3
d_gene: NA
len: 19
abundance: many
j_gene: TRBJ2-1
CDR3aa: CASSYSRGRRGLGDDEQFF
CDR3nt: TGTGCCAGCAGTTACTCGAGGGGCCGCAGGGGCCTAGGGGACGATGAGCAGTTCTTC

v_gene: TRBV2
d_gene: NA
len: 15
abundance: NA
j_gene: TRBJ2-2
CDR3aa: CASRDSVQNTGELFF
CDR3nt: TGTGCCAGCAGGGACTCGGTACAGAACACCGGGGAGCTGTTTTTT

v_gene: TRBV7-2
d_gene: TRBD1
len: 12
abundance: few
j_gene: TRBJ2-1
CDR3aa: CASSPQGNEQFF
CDR3nt: TGTGCCAGCAGCCCACAGGGGAATGAGCAGTTCTTC

v_gene: TRBV2
d_gene: NA
len: 15
abundance: many
j_gene: TRBJ1-1
CDR3aa: CASSDRGRLNTEAFF
CDR3nt: TGTGCCAGCAGTGATAGGGGCAGACTAAACACTGAAGCTTTCTTT

v_gene: TRBV11-2
d_gene: NA
len: 16
abundance: NA
j_gene: TRBJ1-1
CDR3aa: CASISRFGGGGTEAFF
CDR3nt: TGTGCCAGCATCTCCCGCTTCGGTGGCGGAGGTACTGAAGCTTTCTTT

v_gene: TRBV28
d_gene: NA
len: 14
abundance: NA
j_gene: TRBJ1-1
CDR3aa: CASSWAVMNTEAFF
CDR3nt: TGTGCCAGCAGTTGGGCGGTCATGAACACTGAAGCTTTCTTT

v_gene: TRBV4-3
d_gene: NA
len: 14
abundance: many
j_gene: TRBJ2-7
CDR3aa: CASSQGRVSYEQYF
CDR3nt: TGCGCCAGCAGCCAAGGACGCGTCTCCTACGAGCAGTACTTC

v_gene: TRBV5-6
d_gene: TRBD2
len: 15
abundance: few
j_gene: TRBJ2-7
CDR3aa: CASSSSGRVTNEQYF
CDR3nt: TGTGCCAGCAGCTCTAGCGGGAGGGTCACGAACGAGCAGTACTTC

v_gene: TRBV30
d_gene: TRBD1
len: 15
abundance: many
j_gene: TRBJ1-3
CDR3aa: CAWRTQGFSGNTIYF
CDR3nt: TGTGCCTGGAGAACACAGGGGTTCTCTGGAAACACCATATATTTT

v_gene: TRBV12-3/TRBV12-4
d_gene: NA
len: 15
abundance: NA
j_gene: TRBJ1-3
CDR3aa: CASSLLAGSGNTIYF
CDR3nt: TGTGCCAGCAGTTTATTAGCGGGATCTGGAAACACCATATATTTT

v_gene: TRBV9
d_gene: NA
len: 14
abundance: many
j_gene: TRBJ2-1
CDR3aa: CASSPRGSYNEQFF
CDR3nt: TGTGCCAGCAGCCCCCGTGGCTCCTACAATGAGCAGTTCTTC

v_gene: TRBV29-1
d_gene: NA
len: 16
abundance: many
j_gene: TRBJ1-1
CDR3aa: CSVEGWVGGARTEAFF
CDR3nt: TGCAGCGTTGAAGGGTGGGTAGGAGGGGCGCGGACTGAAGCTTTCTTT

v_gene: TRBV4-3
d_gene: TRBD1
len: 17
abundance: many
j_gene: TRBJ2-2
CDR3aa: CASSQLNRGLDTGELFF
CDR3nt: TGCGCCAGCAGCCAGCTCAACAGGGGGCTAGACACCGGGGAGCTGTTTTTT

v_gene: TRBV9
d_gene: NA
len: 14
abundance: NA
j_gene: TRBJ2-7
CDR3aa: CASSGGTGFDEQYF
CDR3nt: TGTGCCAGCAGCGGTGGGACGGGGTTTGACGAGCAGTACTTC

v_gene: TRBV20-1
d_gene: NA
len: 15
abundance: once
j_gene: TRBJ2-1
CDR3aa: CSARKSRSSYNEQFF
CDR3nt: TGCAGTGCTAGGAAGTCCCGAAGCTCCTACAATGAGCAGTTCTTC

v_gene: TRBV18
d_gene: TRBD1
len: 16
abundance: many
j_gene: TRBJ2-7
CDR3aa: CASSAYGTVSSYEQYF
CDR3nt: TGTGCCAGCTCAGCATACGGGACAGTGAGCTCCTACGAGCAGTACTTC

v_gene: TRBV20-1
d_gene: NA
len: 14
abundance: NA
j_gene: TRBJ2-7
CDR3aa: CNAPDSLSSYDQYF
CDR3nt: TGCAATGCCCCGGACAGTTTAAGCTCCTACGATCAGTACTTC

v_gene: TRBV6-2/TRBV6-3
d_gene: NA
len: 14
abundance: medium-sized
j_gene: TRBJ2-7
CDR3aa: CATQGTLLYYEQYF
CDR3nt: TGTGCCACCCAGGGGACATTGTTATACTACGAGCAGTACTTC

v_gene: TRBV6-2/TRBV6-3
d_gene: TRBD2
len: 15
abundance: medium-sized
j_gene: TRBJ2-3
CDR3aa: CASSPGTSRTDTQYF
CDR3nt: TGTGCCAGCAGCCCCGGGACTAGCAGGACAGATACGCAGTATTTT

v_gene: TRBV6-2/TRBV6-3
d_gene: TRBD1
len: 14
abundance: few
j_gene: TRBJ2-1
CDR3aa: CASSPTGGYNEQFF
CDR3nt: TGTGCCAGCAGCCCGACAGGGGGCTACAATGAGCAGTTCTTC

v_gene: TRBV12-3/TRBV12-4
d_gene: NA
len: 16
abundance: many
j_gene: TRBJ2-3
CDR3aa: CASSPGGMGRVDTQYF
CDR3nt: TGTGCCAGCAGTCCGGGCGGGATGGGGAGAGTAGATACGCAGTATTTT

v_gene: TRBV5-1
d_gene: NA
len: 15
abundance: NA
j_gene: TRBJ2-4
CDR3aa: CASSLAGLAKNIQYF
CDR3nt: TGCGCCAGCAGCTTGGCCGGTCTAGCCAAAAACATTCAGTACTTC

v_gene: TRBV6-5
d_gene: NA
len: 14
abundance: once
j_gene: TRBJ2-5
CDR3aa: CASSWGAAGETQYF
CDR3nt: TGTGCCAGCAGTTGGGGAGCCGCCGGAGAGACCCAGTACTTC

v_gene: TRBV4-3
d_gene: NA
len: 14
abundance: many
j_gene: TRBJ1-6
CDR3aa: CASSPRTVNSPLHF
CDR3nt: TGCGCCAGCAGCCCGAGGACAGTTAATTCACCCCTCCACTTT

v_gene: TRBV11-2
d_gene: NA
len: 14
abundance: many
j_gene: TRBJ1-1
CDR3aa: CASSLGPMNTEAFF
CDR3nt: TGTGCCAGCAGCCTGGGACCGATGAACACTGAAGCTTTCTTT

v_gene: TRBV6-1
d_gene: TRBD2
len: 18
abundance: NA
j_gene: TRBJ2-1
CDR3aa: CASSVPTSGRLRYNEQFF
CDR3nt: TGTGCCAGCAGTGTTCCGACTAGCGGGAGACTACGGTACAATGAGCAGTTCTTC

v_gene: TRBV3-1
d_gene: TRBD2
len: 15
abundance: many
j_gene: TRBJ2-7
CDR3aa: CASSQPTSGPYEQYF
CDR3nt: TGTGCCAGCAGCCAACCGACTAGCGGTCCCTACGAGCAGTACTTC

v_gene: TRBV5-6
d_gene: NA
len: 15
abundance: NA
j_gene: TRBJ1-2
CDR3aa: CASSLGEPSGYGYTF
CDR3nt: TGTGCCAGCAGCTTGGGGGAGCCCTCCGGGTATGGCTACACCTTC

v_gene: TRBV7-8
d_gene: TRBD2
len: 15
abundance: many
j_gene: TRBJ2-1
CDR3aa: CASSPRGLAGDEQFF
CDR3nt: TGTGCCAGCAGCCCAAGAGGACTAGCGGGGGATGAGCAGTTCTTC